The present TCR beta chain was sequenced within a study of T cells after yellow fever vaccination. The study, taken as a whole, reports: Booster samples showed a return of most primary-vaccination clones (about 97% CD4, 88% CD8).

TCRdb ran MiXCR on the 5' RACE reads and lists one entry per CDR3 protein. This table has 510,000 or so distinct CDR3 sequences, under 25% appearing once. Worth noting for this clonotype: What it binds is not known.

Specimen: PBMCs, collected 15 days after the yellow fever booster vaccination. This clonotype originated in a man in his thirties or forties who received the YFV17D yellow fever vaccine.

CDR3: CSARPQTGIYEQYF. CDR3 nucleotides: TGCAGTGCTAGACCCCAGACGGGAATCTACGAGCAGTACTTC. The chain uses TRBV20-1 and TRBJ2-7; tentative D call: TRBD2 (5 bases). The V gene's germline CDR1 is DFQATT and CDR2 SNEGSKA (reference sequence). The CDR3 runs to 14 residues. Trimming pared 2 bases from V and 3 bases from J, leaving 14 bases between.